The clone carrying this T cell receptor (beta chain) was seen only a few times. It was genomic DNA that served as the template for profiling TCR beta VDJ and CDR3. MiXCR, applied by TCRdb to the reads, yields one record per CDR3 protein. The table includes around 140,000 distinct CDR3 sequences, around 41% detected once. This sample is drawn from a study of CD8+CD57+ T cells in acquired aplastic anemia. Looked up from germline, CDR1 is MGHDK and CDR2 is SYGVNS. V lost 3 bases and J 5 bases, leaving 13 bases between the germline ends. The CDR3 is 15 residues long. This chain joins TRBV25-1 and TRBJ1-4; D possibly corresponds to TRBD1 (5 bases). What was sequenced was sorted CD4+, CD8+, or CD8+CD57+ T cells (not recorded which) from PBMCs. The source is a human donor in good health, serving as a control. CDR3 region: CASSDLDSYNEKLFF. For the CDR3, the DNA is TGTGCCAGCAGTGACCTAGACAGCTACAATGAAAAACTGTTTTTT.